The T cell receptor beta chain described here comes from a study of blood T cell repertoires in COVID-19. Generated by immunoSEQ multiplex PCR, the TCRdb table keeps only in-frame clones and is missing some. The table lists more than 250,000 clones, approximately 88% of them singletons, with 0.65% to 0.8% in the top ten. Germline V CDR1 and CDR2: MGHDK, SYGVNS. The CDR3 spans 13 residues. The V end was cut by 6 bases, the J end by 4 bases, with 12 bases between. The sequence was obtained from a human donor in a cohort sampled during active COVID-19. Sequenced material: peripheral blood. The V gene is TRBV25-1, the J gene TRBJ1-1; D might be TRBD1 (5 bases). CDR3 residues: CASRTPGGTEAFF. The CDR3 DNA follows: TGTGCCAGCAGAACCCCGGGGGGCACTGAAGCTTTCTTT.